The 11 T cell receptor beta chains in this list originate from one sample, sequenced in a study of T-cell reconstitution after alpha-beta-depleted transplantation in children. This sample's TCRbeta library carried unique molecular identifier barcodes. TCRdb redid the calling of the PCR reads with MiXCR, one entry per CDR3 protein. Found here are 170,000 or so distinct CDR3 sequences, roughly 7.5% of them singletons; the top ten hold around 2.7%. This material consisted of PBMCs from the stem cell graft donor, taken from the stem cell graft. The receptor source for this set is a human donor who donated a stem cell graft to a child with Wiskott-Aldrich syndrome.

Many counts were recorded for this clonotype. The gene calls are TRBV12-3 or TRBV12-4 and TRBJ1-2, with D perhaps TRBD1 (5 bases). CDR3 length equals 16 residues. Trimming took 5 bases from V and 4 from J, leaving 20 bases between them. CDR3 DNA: TGTGCCAGCAGTCTCGGCGGGCAGGGTGGGGTCTATGGCTACACCTTC. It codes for CASSLGGQGGVYGYTF.

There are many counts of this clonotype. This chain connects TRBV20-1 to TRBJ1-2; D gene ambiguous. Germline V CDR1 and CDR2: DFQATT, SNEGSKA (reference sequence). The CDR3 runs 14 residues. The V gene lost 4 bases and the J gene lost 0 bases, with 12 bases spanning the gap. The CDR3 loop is CSATRYKTNYGYTF. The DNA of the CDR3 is TGCAGTGCTACTCGGTACAAGACTAACTATGGCTACACCTTC.

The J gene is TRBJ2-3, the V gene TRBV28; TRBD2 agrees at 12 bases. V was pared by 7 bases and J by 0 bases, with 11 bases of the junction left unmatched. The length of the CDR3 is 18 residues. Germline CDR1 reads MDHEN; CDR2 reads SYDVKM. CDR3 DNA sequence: TGTGCCAGCACAACTAGCGGGGGGACAACTCTTAGCACAGATACGCAGTATTTT. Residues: CASTTSGGTTLSTDTQYF.

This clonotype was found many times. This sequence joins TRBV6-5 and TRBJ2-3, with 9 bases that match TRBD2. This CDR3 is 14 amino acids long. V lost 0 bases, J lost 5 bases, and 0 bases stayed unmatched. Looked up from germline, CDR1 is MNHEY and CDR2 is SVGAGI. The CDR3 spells CASSYSRGGDTQYF. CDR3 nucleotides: TGTGCCAGCAGTTACTCGCGGGGGGGAGATACGCAGTATTTT.

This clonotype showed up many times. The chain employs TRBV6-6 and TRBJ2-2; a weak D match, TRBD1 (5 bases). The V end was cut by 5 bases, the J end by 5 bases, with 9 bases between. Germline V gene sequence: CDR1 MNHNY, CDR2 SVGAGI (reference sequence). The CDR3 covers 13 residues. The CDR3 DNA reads TGTGCCAGCAGTGCCAGGGTAACCGGGGAGCTGTTTTTT. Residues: CASSARVTGELFF.

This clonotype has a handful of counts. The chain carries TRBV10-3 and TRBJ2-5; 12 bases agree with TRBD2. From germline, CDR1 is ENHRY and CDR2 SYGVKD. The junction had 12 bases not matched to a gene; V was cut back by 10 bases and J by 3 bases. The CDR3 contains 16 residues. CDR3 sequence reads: CATLPSSSGGEETQYF. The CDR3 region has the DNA TGTGCCACATTACCGTCTTCTAGCGGGGGGGAAGAGACCCAGTACTTC.

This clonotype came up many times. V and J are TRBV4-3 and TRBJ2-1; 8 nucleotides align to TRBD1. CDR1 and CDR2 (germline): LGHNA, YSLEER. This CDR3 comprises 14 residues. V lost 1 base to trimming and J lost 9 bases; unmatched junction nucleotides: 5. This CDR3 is CASSQADRVSEQFF. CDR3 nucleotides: TGCGCCAGCAGCCAAGCGGACAGGGTATCTGAGCAGTTCTTC.

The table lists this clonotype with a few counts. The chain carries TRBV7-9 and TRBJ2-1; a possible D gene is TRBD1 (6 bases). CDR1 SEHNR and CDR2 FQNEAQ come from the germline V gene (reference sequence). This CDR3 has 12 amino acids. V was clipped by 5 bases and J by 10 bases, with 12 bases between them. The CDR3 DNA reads TGTGCCAGCAGCCTAGGGACATCAGAGCAGTTCTTC. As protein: CASSLGTSEQFF.

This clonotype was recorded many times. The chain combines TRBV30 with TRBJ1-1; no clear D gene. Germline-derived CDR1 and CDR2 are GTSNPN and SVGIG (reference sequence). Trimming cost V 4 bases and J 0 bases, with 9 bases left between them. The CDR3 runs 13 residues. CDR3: CAWTLSLNTEAFF. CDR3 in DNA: TGTGCCTGGACGTTATCCCTGAACACTGAAGCTTTCTTT.

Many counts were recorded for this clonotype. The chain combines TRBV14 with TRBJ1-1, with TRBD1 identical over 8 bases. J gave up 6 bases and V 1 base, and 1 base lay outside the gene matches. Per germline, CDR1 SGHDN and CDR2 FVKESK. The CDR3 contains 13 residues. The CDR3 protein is CASSQAGGSEAFF. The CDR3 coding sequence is TGTGCCAGCAGCCAAGCAGGGGGCTCTGAAGCTTTCTTT.

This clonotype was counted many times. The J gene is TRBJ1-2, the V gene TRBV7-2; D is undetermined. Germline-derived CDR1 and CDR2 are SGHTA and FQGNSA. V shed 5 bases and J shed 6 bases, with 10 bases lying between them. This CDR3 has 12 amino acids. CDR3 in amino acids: CASSQEIHGYTF. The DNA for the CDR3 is TGTGCCAGCAGCCAGGAAATTCATGGCTACACCTTC.